This T cell receptor (beta chain) derives from a study of blood T cell repertoires in COVID-19. Whole-study context: COVID-19 samples, acute and convalescent, were from the United States, Italy and Spain. Nucleic acid was either cDNA or gDNA, and it came from T cells, B-cell-depleted T cells, or PBMCs.

Germline CDR1 reads LNHDA; CDR2 reads SQIVND (reference sequence). The CDR3 spans 14 residues. V lost 6 bases and J lost 1, with 12 bases in between. Authors' analysis steps: Cell counts per sample came from amplifying reference gene primers. Here immunoSEQ multiplex PCR was the method, and the copy in TCRdb shows in-frame clones only, minus some. The V and J calls and clone size are taken from that table; D and trimming were inferred from the DNA. The sample has over 90,000 clones, around 85% seen once. The sequence derives from a man between 60 and 70 years old with acute or convalescent COVID-19. Sequenced input: peripheral blood. This chain uses TRBV19 with TRBJ1-2; D is unclear. CDR3 sequence (DNA): TGTGCCAGTAGACCCTATGCGCTTAACTATGGCTACACCTTC. Its protein product is CASRPYALNYGYTF.